The 4 T cell receptor beta chains given below trace back to one sample, sequenced in a study of OX40 agonist ivuxolimab in advanced cancers. Generated by immunoSEQ multiplex PCR, the TCRdb table keeps only in-frame clones and is missing some. This repertoire shows 100,000 or so clones, 70% to 90% found once; its top ten account for about 0.8%. Material: CD4+ or CD8+ T cells sorted from blood, obtained in a trial of the OX40 agonist ivuxolimab. Receptors originate from an adult with an advanced solid tumor such as melanoma, head and neck, liver or kidney cancer.

This clone was detected only a few times. V gene TRBV7-2 combines with J gene TRBJ1-6; D is undetermined. The CDR3 has 13 amino acids. The germline V and J ends were trimmed by 1 base and 12 bases, with 10 bases remaining between them. The germline gives CDR1 SGHTA, CDR2 FQGNSA. CDR3: CASSLETARPLHF. The CDR3 DNA reads TGTGCCAGCAGCTTAGAAACAGCGCGACCCCTCCACTTT.

This chain uses TRBV13 with TRBJ2-7; D not resolved. Trimming removed 2 bases from V and 5 bases from J, with 10 bases in between. Germline V CDR1 and CDR2: PRHDT, FYEKMQ (reference sequence). The CDR3 is made up of 13 amino acids. The CDR3 region is CASSLINRDEQYF. For the CDR3, the DNA is TGTGCCAGCAGCTTAATCAATCGGGACGAGCAGTACTTC.

This clone was recorded once. The V and J genes are TRBV12-2 and TRBJ2-7; the table's D call TRBD2 went unverified against the DNA. TRBV12-2 is designated a pseudogene. The CDR3 is 16 amino acids. In DNA, the CDR3 is TGTGCAAGTCGCTTAGCGCAAACTGAGGTCCGCTACGAGCAGTACTTC. This sequence encodes CASRLAQTEVRYEQYF.

This rearrangement joins TRBV18 to TRBJ1-3; D perhaps matches TRBD1 (5 bases). Deletions cut 5 bases from V and 0 bases from J, with 11 bases between. The CDR3 covers 15 residues. CDR1 and CDR2 (germline): KGHSH, LQKENI. CDR3 region: CASSRDGHSGNTIYF. The DNA of the CDR3 is TGTGCCAGCTCAAGGGACGGCCACTCTGGAAACACCATATATTTT.